A selection of T cell receptor beta chains follows, all from one sample in a study of somatic mutations in cytotoxic T cells in rheumatoid arthritis. Sequencing was performed with immunoSEQ multiplex PCR; in TCRdb, only in-frame clones are kept and a portion is missing. The table has about 7,100 clones, around four fifths seen once. The sequenced material came from CD8+ T cells sorted from blood. The origin of the receptors is an adult with rheumatoid arthritis. The CDR3 runs from the conserved cysteine through the conserved F or W. A D gene is named only where the DNA matches it firmly. Only part of the rows carry a size: once, few, many, or a class if the clone is expanded.

v_gene: TRBV5-8
abundance: .
j_gene: TRBJ2-3
d_gene: .
len: 16
CDR3aa: CASSLAGSVGTDTQYF
CDR3nt: TGTGCCAGCAGCTTGGCAGGATCTGTTGGCACAGATACGCAGTATTTT

v_gene: TRBV7-9
abundance: .
j_gene: TRBJ1-1
d_gene: .
len: 15
CDR3aa: CASSPHWGRNTEAFF
CDR3nt: TGTGCCAGCAGCCCGCACTGGGGGAGGAACACTGAAGCTTTCTTT

v_gene: TRBV28
abundance: .
j_gene: TRBJ2-3
d_gene: .
len: 19
CDR3aa: CASSLSLFTGSPGTDTQYF
CDR3nt: TGTGCCAGCAGTTTGTCCTTGTTCACCGGCAGTCCGGGCACAGATACGCAGTATTTT

v_gene: TRBV11-3
abundance: .
j_gene: TRBJ2-3
d_gene: .
len: 14
CDR3aa: CASSRDGSTDTQYF
CDR3nt: TGTGCCAGCAGTCGGGATGGGAGCACAGATACGCAGTATTTT

v_gene: TRBV7-9
abundance: .
j_gene: TRBJ2-2
d_gene: .
len: 14
CDR3aa: CASSLGGGTGELFF
CDR3nt: TGTGCCAGCAGCTTAGGAGGGGGCACCGGGGAGCTGTTTTTT

v_gene: TRBV7-9
abundance: few
j_gene: TRBJ2-1
d_gene: TRBD1
len: 15
CDR3aa: CASSFRDRGNNEQFF
CDR3nt: TGTGCCAGCAGCTTCCGGGACAGGGGAAACAATGAGCAGTTCTTC

v_gene: TRBV7-2
abundance: .
j_gene: TRBJ2-5
d_gene: TRBD2
len: 15
CDR3aa: CASSLGDSSGETQYF
CDR3nt: TGTGCCAGCAGCTTAGGCGACTCTAGCGGGGAGACCCAGTACTTC

v_gene: TRBV7-9
abundance: .
j_gene: TRBJ2-3
d_gene: .
len: 13
CDR3aa: CASRGSSTDTQYF
CDR3nt: TGTGCCAGCAGGGGGAGCAGCACAGATACGCAGTATTTT

v_gene: TRBV11-2
abundance: .
j_gene: TRBJ2-5
d_gene: .
len: 12
CDR3aa: CASSSVGETQYF
CDR3nt: TGTGCCAGCAGCTCCGTGGGGGAGACCCAGTACTTC

v_gene: TRBV7-8
abundance: .
j_gene: TRBJ2-2
d_gene: .
len: 15
CDR3aa: CASRGQEANTGELFF
CDR3nt: TGTGCCAGCAGAGGGCAGGAGGCGAACACCGGGGAGCTGTTTTTT

v_gene: TRBV9
abundance: .
j_gene: TRBJ2-7
d_gene: TRBD1
len: 14
CDR3aa: CASSPGDRRYEQYF
CDR3nt: TGTGCCAGCAGCCCAGGGGACAGACGATACGAGCAGTACTTC

v_gene: TRBV19
abundance: .
j_gene: TRBJ2-3
d_gene: TRBD2
len: 16
CDR3aa: CASSFLAGTSTDTQYF
CDR3nt: TGTGCCAGTAGTTTCTTAGCGGGTACTAGCACAGATACGCAGTATTTT

v_gene: TRBV5-1
abundance: .
j_gene: TRBJ2-3
d_gene: .
len: 14
CDR3aa: CASSLVAGWRQQYF
CDR3nt: TGCGCCAGCAGCTTGGTGGCAGGCTGGCGGCAGCAGTATTTT

v_gene: TRBV29-1
abundance: .
j_gene: TRBJ1-2
d_gene: .
len: 14
CDR3aa: CSVIGSGSPYGYTF
CDR3nt: TGCAGCGTTATAGGGTCGGGCAGCCCCTATGGCTACACCTTC

v_gene: TRBV14
abundance: .
j_gene: TRBJ2-5
d_gene: .
len: 15
CDR3aa: CASSQTEFVQETQYF
CDR3nt: TGTGCCAGCAGCCAGACGGAGTTTGTTCAAGAGACCCAGTACTTC

v_gene: TRBV9
abundance: .
j_gene: TRBJ2-1
d_gene: TRBD2
len: 19
CDR3aa: CASSSGTGLAGGSYNEQFF
CDR3nt: TGTGCCAGCAGCTCGGGGACAGGGCTAGCGGGGGGGTCCTACAATGAGCAGTTCTTC

v_gene: TRBV28
abundance: .
j_gene: TRBJ1-1
d_gene: .
len: 15
CDR3aa: CASSYNQDYNTEAFF
CDR3nt: TGTGCCAGCAGTTATAACCAGGACTATAACACTGAAGCTTTCTTT

v_gene: TRBV5-1
abundance: .
j_gene: TRBJ1-1
d_gene: .
len: 17
CDR3aa: CASSLLIGQPRTSEAFF
CDR3nt: TGCGCCAGCAGCTTGCTAATAGGACAACCTAGAACAAGTGAAGCTTTCTTT

v_gene: TRBV15
abundance: .
j_gene: TRBJ2-5
d_gene: .
len: 12
CDR3aa: CATSPRGETQYF
CDR3nt: TGTGCCACCAGCCCTCGAGGCGAGACCCAGTACTTC

v_gene: TRBV9
abundance: .
j_gene: TRBJ1-5
d_gene: .
len: 14
CDR3aa: CASSASPGYQPQHF
CDR3nt: TGTGCCAGCAGCGCCTCTCCGGGCTATCAGCCCCAGCATTTT

v_gene: TRBV2
abundance: medium-sized
j_gene: TRBJ2-3
d_gene: .
len: 15
CDR3aa: CAALLVDYHTDTQYF
CDR3nt: TGTGCCGCCCTCCTAGTGGACTACCACACAGATACGCAGTATTTT

v_gene: TRBV7-9
abundance: few
j_gene: TRBJ2-2
d_gene: .
len: 12
CDR3aa: CASSVDSGELFF
CDR3nt: TGTGCCAGCAGCGTGGACAGCGGGGAGCTGTTTTTT

v_gene: TRBV5-1
abundance: large
j_gene: TRBJ2-4
d_gene: TRBD1
len: 19
CDR3aa: CASSFFSGTGLLAKNIQYF
CDR3nt: TGCGCCAGCAGCTTTTTTTCCGGGACAGGATTGTTAGCCAAAAACATTCAGTACTTC

v_gene: TRBV9
abundance: .
j_gene: TRBJ2-5
d_gene: .
len: 13
CDR3aa: CASSVANQETQYF
CDR3nt: TGTGCCAGCAGCGTAGCGAACCAAGAGACCCAGTACTTC

v_gene: TRBV5-5
abundance: .
j_gene: TRBJ2-5
d_gene: .
len: 14
CDR3aa: CASSSVGTQETQYF
CDR3nt: TGTGCCAGCAGCTCCGTGGGGACTCAAGAGACCCAGTACTTC

v_gene: TRBV7-3
abundance: .
j_gene: TRBJ2-3
d_gene: TRBD1
len: 12
CDR3aa: CASSSAGTGRYF
CDR3nt: TGTGCCAGCAGCTCGGCCGGGACAGGGCGGTATTTT

v_gene: TRBV19
abundance: .
j_gene: TRBJ1-5
d_gene: .
len: 17
CDR3aa: CASSLNHVGGLNQPQHF
CDR3nt: TGTGCCAGTAGCCTTAATCATGTTGGGGGGCTTAATCAGCCCCAGCATTTT

v_gene: TRBV2
abundance: few
j_gene: TRBJ1-6
d_gene: TRBD1
len: 14
CDR3aa: CASIRTGTNSPLHF
CDR3nt: TGTGCCAGCATTCGGACAGGAACTAATTCACCCCTCCACTTT

v_gene: TRBV28
abundance: few
j_gene: TRBJ2-2
d_gene: .
len: 12
CDR3aa: CASRDIPGELFF
CDR3nt: TGTGCCAGCAGGGACATCCCCGGGGAGCTGTTTTTT

v_gene: TRBV27
abundance: .
j_gene: TRBJ2-1
d_gene: TRBD1
len: 15
CDR3aa: CASTLRTGKNNEQFF
CDR3nt: TGTGCCAGCACCTTGAGGACAGGGAAAAACAATGAGCAGTTCTTC

v_gene: TRBV11-2
abundance: .
j_gene: TRBJ2-1
d_gene: TRBD1
len: 14
CDR3aa: CASSFKDRGPEQFF
CDR3nt: TGTGCCAGCAGCTTTAAGGACAGGGGGCCTGAGCAGTTCTTC